This TCR beta chain came from a study of T-cell reconstitution after alpha-beta-depleted transplantation in children. Study-level findings and limits: After transplant, at about two months, alpha-beta T cells were reportedly derived from several hundred expanded graft clones. Diversity of TCRbeta at day 60 was high in some patients, arising from surviving recipient T cells and thymic progenitors. The authors attributed T-cell counts and diversity one year after transplant mostly to newly produced T cells.

Molecular barcoding with unique molecular identifiers was used for the TCRbeta library. TCRdb fed the PCR reads into MiXCR, producing one record per CDR3 protein. The sample comprises around 370,000 distinct CDR3 sequences, under 20% of which are singletons, and around two fifths rests with the top ten. This CDR3 comprises 20 residues. The germline CDR1 and CDR2 sequences are MDHEN and SYDVKM. V shed 6 bases, J shed 0 bases, and the junction held 13 bases outside the gene matches. In its sample, this clonotype was seen a few times. What it recognizes is unknown. The gene calls are TRBV28 and TRBJ2-6, with 11 positions matching TRBD1. The sample in question was PBMCs, mostly from graft donor cells, obtained 360 days after TCRalphabeta/CD19-depleted stem cell transplant. This TCR was sampled from a male patient aged 2 to 10 who had a stem cell transplant for acute lymphoblastic leukemia, so the T cells may come from the graft donor. In DNA form, the CDR3 reads TGTGCCAGCAGAAAAACCAGGACAGGGGGCCTGAGCTCTGGGGCCAACGTCCTGACTTTC. This translates into CASRKTRTGGLSSGANVLTF.